A single sample gave rise to the 19 T cell receptor beta chains below, sequenced in a study of T cells in Graves' hyperthyroidism and ophthalmopathy. RNA transcripts were the template for amplifying TCR beta CDR3 regions. A set of HTBI primers served as the primers for a first-round RT-PCR of the TCR CDR3. MiXCR was run by TCRdb on the multiplex PCR reads, yielding one entry per CDR3 protein. The repertoire holds some 370,000 distinct CDR3 sequences, with about a sixth as singletons. The source material was blood. The receptors were sampled from a young woman with Graves' hyperthyroidism that later progressed to Graves' ophthalmopathy.

This clonotype appeared a few times. The chain employs TRBV7-9 and TRBJ1-3; D remains unclear. V was cut by 10 bases and J by 3 bases, with 13 bases left in between. Germline V gene sequence: CDR1 SEHNR, CDR2 FQNEAQ (reference sequence). The CDR3 spans 13 residues. DNA of the CDR3: TGTGCCATAGGATCTGAAAGTGGAAACACCATATATTTT. Its translation: CAIGSESGNTIYF.

This clonotype was picked up many times. V usage is TRBV12-5 and J usage is TRBJ2-3; 11 bases fit TRBD1. The CDR3 covers 18 residues. With V trimmed by 1 base and J by 3 bases, 9 bases remained unmatched. Germline lookup yields CDR1 LGHNT and CDR2 FRNRAP. CDR3 loop: CASGLGTGGVSGTDTQYF. CDR3 nucleotides: TGTGCTAGTGGTTTGGGGACAGGGGGCGTGAGTGGTACAGATACGCAGTATTTT.

This clonotype was seen at least ten times. This sequence joins TRBV13 and TRBJ1-2; 7 nucleotides match TRBD1. Trimming took 5 bases from V and 2 from J; bases not matched to a gene: 8. The V gene's germline CDR1 is PRHDT and CDR2 FYEKMQ (reference sequence). This CDR3 spans 15 amino acids. The CDR3 spells CASSNRDRENYGYTF. CDR3 sequence (DNA): TGTGCCAGCAGCAACCGGGACAGAGAGAACTATGGCTACACCTTC.

This clonotype showed up many times. This rearrangement joins TRBV27 to TRBJ1-2, with a weak D call TRBD1 (5 bases). V dropped 5 bases and J dropped 3 bases, with 13 bases sitting between them. Germline lookup yields CDR1 MNHEY and CDR2 SMNVEV (reference sequence). CDR3 length: 14 residues. The CDR3 sequence: CASSPAGNHYGYTF. The CDR3 nucleotides are TGTGCCAGCAGTCCCGCAGGGAATCACTATGGCTACACCTTC.

The sample holds many counts of this clonotype. The chain recombines TRBV6-1 with TRBJ1-1; a possible D gene is TRBD1 (5 bases). Germline V lookup: CDR1 MNHNS, CDR2 SASEGT. The CDR3 sequence is 14 residues long. V was trimmed by 7 bases and J by 1 base, leaving 13 bases between them. The CDR3 bases are TGTGCCAGCACCATGGGACCGGAGAACACTGAAGCTTTCTTT. It codes for CASTMGPENTEAFF.

This clonotype was seen ten or more times. This chain uses TRBV9 with TRBJ2-5; 7 bases are a match to TRBD1. The CDR3 totals 14 residues. The V gene end was trimmed by 3 bases and the J gene end by 4 bases; junction bases not matched to a gene: 6. Germline V gives CDR1 SGDLS, CDR2 YYNGEE. This chain's CDR3 is CASSARQGGETQYF. The CDR3 coding sequence is TGTGCCAGCAGCGCCCGACAGGGCGGAGAGACCCAGTACTTC.

This clonotype appeared many times. This chain links TRBV20-1 with TRBJ2-1; D not certain. The CDR3 contains 13 residues. Germline V CDR1 and CDR2: DFQATT, SNEGSKA (reference sequence). Trimming cost V 3 bases and J 7 bases, with 13 bases left between them. CDR3 DNA: TGCAGTGCTAGCCGGGCCCTTTCAAATGAGCAGTTCTTC. Protein sequence: CSASRALSNEQFF.

The sample holds many counts of this clonotype. This chain joins TRBV20-1 and TRBJ1-4; D gene ambiguous. CDR1 is DFQATT and CDR2 is SNEGSKA in the germline V gene (reference sequence). This CDR3 region has 13 residues. Trimming removed 3 bases at V and 4 bases at J, with 9 bases between. The CDR3 coding sequence is TGCAGTGCTAGTGGGCAGGTTAATGAAAAACTGTTTTTT. Protein sequence: CSASGQVNEKLFF.

This clonotype was picked up many times. This rearrangement joins TRBV10-3 to TRBJ2-7; unclear D gene. Germline V lookup: CDR1 ENHRY, CDR2 SYGVKD. Trimming cost V 7 bases and J 2 bases, with 12 bases left between them. The CDR3 consists of 13 residues. The CDR3 DNA follows: TGTGCCATCACCCCACAGTTAACCTACGAGCAGTACTTC. Translation: CAITPQLTYEQYF.

In its sample, this clonotype was seen many times. V and J are TRBV24-1 and TRBJ2-2; TRBD1 matches at 9 bases. Germline CDR1 reads KGHDR; CDR2 reads SFDVKD. J lost 10 bases, V lost 4 bases, and 9 bases had no gene match. There are 15 residues in the CDR3. The CDR3 is CATSDPDRGGVELFF. DNA of the CDR3: TGTGCCACCAGTGACCCGGACAGGGGAGGGGTGGAGCTGTTTTTT.

At least ten counts were recorded for this clonotype. The chain carries TRBV6-1 and TRBJ1-2; 7 bases map to TRBD1. V trimming: 6 bases; J trimming: 6 bases; junction bases outside the gene matches: 10. Germline V gene sequence: CDR1 MNHNS, CDR2 SASEGT. The CDR3 has 14 residues. CDR3 nucleotide sequence: TGTGCCAGCAGACTCACAGGGGCCTTGGATGGCTACACCTTC. Translated, it gives CASRLTGALDGYTF.

Ten or more counts support this clonotype. The chain has TRBV5-1 and TRBJ2-7; 7 nucleotides agree with TRBD1. This CDR3 spans 13 amino acids. Germline V CDR1 and CDR2: SGHRS, YFSETQ. The V and J ends lost 4 bases and 4 bases, in that order; junction bases with no gene match: 5. CDR3 sequence: CASSHQGVYEQYF. The CDR3 DNA reads TGCGCCAGCAGCCACCAGGGGGTTTACGAGCAGTACTTC.

The chain is built from TRBV6-1 and TRBJ2-3; D unclear. The germline V and J ends were trimmed by 6 bases and 2 bases, with 9 bases remaining between them. CDR1 and CDR2 (germline): MNHNS, SASEGT. The CDR3 contains 13 residues. CDR3 sequence: CASSRDTTDTQYF. CDR3 DNA: TGTGCCAGCAGCCGAGACACCACAGATACGCAGTATTTT.

This clonotype occurred many times. The chain has TRBV6-1 and TRBJ2-7; tentative D call: TRBD1 (6 bases). CDR1 is MNHNS, CDR2 SASEGT, per germline. The V end lost 3 bases, the J end lost 1 base, and 13 bases lay between the germline ends. The CDR3 extends over 15 amino acids. The CDR3 reads CASSELAGASYEQYF. CDR3 bases: TGTGCCAGCAGTGAGTTGGCAGGGGCTTCCTACGAGCAGTACTTC.

This clonotype was observed at least ten times. The rearrangement joins TRBV27 to TRBJ2-2; 8 bases align to TRBD2. The trim removed 6 bases at V and 4 bases at J, leaving 7 bases unmatched. CDR3 size: 15 residues. Germline assignment: CDR1 MNHEY and CDR2 SMNVEV (reference sequence). The chain's CDR3 is CASSPYLAGTGELFF. CDR3 coding DNA: TGTGCCAGCAGCCCGTACCTAGCGGGCACCGGGGAGCTGTTTTTT.

This clonotype was counted many times. V is TRBV11-3 and J is TRBJ2-1; 14 bases are a match to TRBD2. This CDR3 is built from 19 residues. V dropped 5 bases and J dropped 1; count of bases not matched to a gene: 10. Germline V CDR1 and CDR2: SGHNT, YENEEA. In DNA, the CDR3 is TGTGCCAGCAGCCCCAGGACTAGCGGGAGGCCCGAATCCTACAATGAGCAGTTCTTC. Translation: CASSPRTSGRPESYNEQFF.

The chain joins TRBV5-8 to TRBJ1-1; perhaps TRBD1 as D (6 bases). This CDR3 has 13 residues. CDR1 is SGHTS, CDR2 YDEGEE, per germline. V shed 7 bases and J shed 8 bases, with 18 bases lying between them. The CDR3, as DNA: TGTGCCAGCCCCTCGCGCGAAGGGACAGAAGCTTTCTTT. This translates into CASPSREGTEAFF.

This clonotype was recorded a few times. The chain is built from TRBV6-5 and TRBJ2-7; tentatively, D is TRBD2 (5 bases). This CDR3 is built from 18 residues. The germline CDR1 and CDR2 sequences are MNHEY and SVGAGI. The V end lost 2 bases, the J end lost 1 base, and 21 bases lay between the germline ends. For the CDR3, the DNA is TGTGCCAGCAGTTACGCTCCCACTCGTCGGGGATTATCCTACGAGCAGTACTTC. As protein: CASSYAPTRRGLSYEQYF.

This clonotype was picked up many times. The V call is TRBV30, the J call TRBJ2-6; D possibly corresponds to TRBD2 (5 bases). Trimming left V 6 bases short and J 6 bases short, with 18 bases between. The germline V gene encodes CDR1 GTSNPN and CDR2 SVGIG (reference sequence). The CDR3 is 15 residues long. In DNA form, the CDR3 reads TGTGCCTGCTCACGGACCGGACTTGCGGCCAACGTCCTGACTTTC. This translates into CACSRTGLAANVLTF. Full variable domain (rest looked up from reference TRBV30 and TRBJ2-6): SQTIHQWPATLVQPVGSPLSLECTVEGTSNPNLYWYRQAAGRGLQLLFYSVGIGQISSEVPQNLSASRPQDRQFILSSKKLLLSDSGFYLCACSRTGLAANVLTFGAGSRLTVL.